These 25 T cell receptor beta chains came from one sample sequenced in a study of cytotoxic CD8 clonotypes in ibrutinib-treated CLL. Some clones are missing from TCRdb's copy, which holds only in-frame ones; the method was immunoSEQ multiplex PCR. The sample lists some 200,000 clones, about three quarters occurring once. The specimen comprised PBMCs, sampled after 12 months of ibrutinib treatment. Every receptor here comes from a human donor with chronic lymphocytic leukemia.

The CDR3 spells CASSPSYEQYF. The CDR3 DNA sequence: TGTGCCAGCAGTCCGTCCTACGAGCAGTACTTC. The chain carries TRBV6-1 and TRBJ2-7; no firm D call. CDR1 is MNHNS and CDR2 is SASEGT in the germline V gene. The V end lost 5 bases, the J end lost 1 base, and 3 bases lay between the germline ends. The CDR3 sequence is 11 residues long.

This clone was recorded once. The chain has TRBV5-1 and TRBJ2-1, with TRBD2 identical over 9 bases. In germline, CDR1 is SGHRS, CDR2 YFSETQ. V shed 4 bases and J 3 bases; nucleotides not matched to a gene: 11. The CDR3 sequence is 17 residues long. CDR3: CASSRARGGAGYNEQFF. The CDR3 nucleotides are TGCGCCAGCAGCCGCGCACGCGGGGGGGCCGGCTACAATGAGCAGTTCTTC.

This clone showed up just a few times. This chain joins TRBV9 and TRBJ1-6; D is ambiguous. Germline values: CDR1 SGDLS, CDR2 YYNGEE. Between the trimmed V and J ends, which lost 4 bases and 6 bases, there was a span of 11 bases. This CDR3 has 14 amino acids. In nucleotides, the CDR3 is TGTGCCAGCAGCCTTGGGATGCTTAATTCACCCCTCCACTTT. Translation gives CASSLGMLNSPLHF.

The chain recombines TRBV29-1 with TRBJ1-1, with D possibly TRBD1 on 5 matching bases. The V and J ends lost 7 bases and 6 bases respectively, with 18 bases between them. CDR3 length: 13 residues. Germline V gene sequence: CDR1 SQVTM, CDR2 ANQGSEA. In nucleotides, the CDR3 is TGCAGCGCCGCCCGGGACCCCTCGGCTGAAGCTTTCTTT. Amino acids: CSAARDPSAEAFF.

V usage is TRBV5-4 and J usage is TRBJ1-1, with 7 bases lining up with TRBD1. The junction had 10 bases not matched to a gene; V was cut back by 4 bases and J by 4 bases. The length of the CDR3 is 15 residues. In germline, CDR1 is SGHNT, CDR2 YYREEE (reference sequence). CDR3 loop: CASSRDRALGTEAFF. The CDR3 bases are TGTGCCAGCAGCCGTGACAGGGCCTTGGGCACTGAAGCTTTCTTT.

On this clone itself: This specimen includes other DNA sequences encoding the same CDR3. The genes are TRBV5-1 and TRBJ1-1; D is undetermined. From germline, CDR1 is SGHRS and CDR2 YFSETQ. Trimming removed 0 bases at V and 0 bases at J, with 3 bases between. CDR3 size: 13 residues. The CDR3 DNA sequence: TGCGCCAGCAGCTTGGAACTGAACACTGAAGCTTTCTTT. Amino acids: CASSLELNTEAFF. Complete variable domain (other parts from reference TRBV5-1 and TRBJ1-1): KAGVTQTPRYLIKTRGQQVTLSCSPISGHRSVSWYQQTPGQGLQFLFEYFSETQRNKGNFPGRFSGRQFSNSRSEMNVSTLELGDSALYLCASSLELNTEAFFGQGTRLTVV.

V gene TRBV5-1 combines with J gene TRBJ2-5; possibly TRBD1 for D (5 bases). Looked up from germline, CDR1 is SGHRS and CDR2 is YFSETQ. The CDR3 spans 14 residues. Deletions cut 2 bases from V and 2 bases from J, with 10 bases between. The CDR3 reads CASSLTRDQETQYF. CDR3 nucleotides: TGCGCCAGCAGCTTAACCAGGGATCAAGAGACCCAGTACTTC.

The CDR3 DNA reads as TGTGCCAGCAGCCAAGATTTGGCGGCCCATTTTGAGCAGTTCTTC. Translating it yields CASSQDLAAHFEQFF. The rearrangement links TRBV4-2 to TRBJ2-1; D is unclear. The CDR3 consists of 15 residues. CDR1 LGHNA and CDR2 YNFKEQ come from the germline V gene. With 0 bases removed from V and 9 bases from J, the gap between germline ends came to 15 bases.

This clone was counted only a few times. The chain uses TRBV7-3 and TRBJ2-5; the match to TRBD2 covers 8 bases. Germline V gene lookup returns CDR1 SGHTA and CDR2 FQGTGA. Losses at the gene ends were 3 bases for V and 3 bases for J; bases not matched to a gene: 3. The CDR3 extends over 14 amino acids. In nucleotides, the CDR3 is TGTGCCAGCAGCTTGCGGGGGGCGAAAGAGACCCAGTACTTC. Its translation: CASSLRGAKETQYF.

V usage is TRBV29-1 and J usage is TRBJ1-1; TRBD1 matches 9 bases. This CDR3 comprises 13 residues. Germline trimming cut 6 bases from V and 5 bases from J; bases unmatched to any gene: 7. The V gene's germline CDR1 is SQVTM and CDR2 ANQGSEA. CDR3 protein: CSVAGQGITEAFF. In nucleotides, the CDR3 is TGCAGCGTCGCAGGACAGGGGATAACTGAAGCTTTCTTT.

V usage is TRBV29-1 and J usage is TRBJ1-2; the D gene is possibly TRBD1 (5 bases). From germline, CDR1 is SQVTM and CDR2 ANQGSEA. The ends were cut back, 6 bases at V and 3 bases at J, with 14 bases in the middle. The CDR3 sequence is 13 residues long. The CDR3 spells CSVLLQAYYGYTF. CDR3 DNA: TGCAGCGTACTTCTACAGGCATACTATGGCTACACCTTC.

This clone occurred a few times. This rearrangement joins TRBV25-1 to TRBJ2-1, with D unclear. V was shortened by 1 base and J by 5 bases, with 9 bases between the two germline ends. Germline-derived CDR1 and CDR2 are MGHDK and SYGVNS. The CDR3 consists of 14 residues. The CDR3 DNA follows: TGTGCCAGCAGTGAATGGAATACGAACAATGAGCAGTTCTTC. It codes for CASSEWNTNNEQFF.

The chain is built from TRBV11-2 and TRBJ2-3; D is unresolved. CDR3 length: 16 residues. Trimming shortened V by 2 bases and J by 5 bases, and 17 bases separated the two germline ends. The germline V gene encodes CDR1 SGHAT and CDR2 FQNNGV. Here the CDR3 reads CASSLLPLSILDTQYF. The CDR3 DNA is TGTGCCAGCAGCTTACTACCGCTTAGCATTTTAGATACGCAGTATTTT.

The rearrangement uses TRBV27 and TRBJ2-5, with 11 positions matching TRBD1. The germline CDR1 and CDR2 sequences are MNHEY and SMNVEV (reference sequence). Trimming at V came to 6 bases and at J to 5 bases, leaving 11 bases not matched to a gene. The CDR3 totals 16 residues. CDR3 nucleotide sequence: TGTGCCAGCAGAGAACACGGACAGGGGGCTAAGGAGACCCAGTACTTC. Its protein is CASREHGQGAKETQYF.

V and J are TRBV11-2 and TRBJ2-7, with 10 bases that match TRBD1. Trimming cost V 0 bases and J 5 bases; bases outside gene matches: 7. Per the germline V gene, CDR1 is SGHAT and CDR2 is FQNNGV. This CDR3 has 16 residues. CDR3 protein: CASSLDHGQGGHEQYF. CDR3 sequence (DNA): TGTGCCAGCAGCTTAGATCACGGACAGGGGGGTCACGAGCAGTACTTC.

This clone was observed once. V is TRBV7-2 and J is TRBJ2-7; tentatively, D is TRBD1 or TRBD2 (7 bases each). This CDR3 has 14 residues. Trimming pared 3 bases from V and 3 bases from J, leaving 12 bases between. CDR1 SGHTA and CDR2 FQGNSA come from the germline V gene. This CDR3 is CASSLGRGLYEQYF. The CDR3 DNA reads as TGTGCCAGCAGCTTGGGGAGGGGGCTCTACGAGCAGTACTTC.

The chain is built from TRBV7-9 and TRBJ1-2, with D possibly matching TRBD1 (6 bases). Germline lookup yields CDR1 SEHNR and CDR2 FQNEAQ (reference sequence). The CDR3 consists of 16 residues. The V gene lost 2 bases and the J gene lost 2 bases, with 15 bases spanning the gap. The CDR3 reads CASSLLATGSNYGYTF. DNA for the CDR3: TGTGCCAGCAGCTTACTGGCGACAGGATCCAACTATGGCTACACCTTC.

The J gene is TRBJ1-5, the V gene TRBV19; D unresolved. CDR3 length: 15 amino acids. With 0 bases removed from V and 1 base from J, the gap between germline ends came to 7 bases. CDR1 and CDR2 from the germline V gene are LNHDA and SQIVND (reference sequence). The CDR3: CASSIDLGSNQPQHF. CDR3 in DNA: TGTGCCAGTAGTATAGATTTGGGGAGCAATCAGCCCCAGCATTTT.

This chain connects TRBV7-9 to TRBJ2-7, with TRBD1 identical over 7 bases. V trimming: 4 bases; J trimming: 5 bases; junction bases outside the gene matches: 8. The CDR3 loop spans 14 amino acids. The germline gives CDR1 SEHNR, CDR2 FQNEAQ (reference sequence). The CDR3 coding sequence is TGTGCCAGCAGCTGGTGGGACAGAGGCGACGAGCAGTACTTC. Translating gives CASSWWDRGDEQYF.

This clone turned up a few times. The CDR3, as DNA: TGTGCCTGGAGCCAAGGGGATTACCAGCCCCAGCATTTT. This encodes CAWSQGDYQPQHF. This rearrangement joins TRBV30 to TRBJ1-5, with a weak D call TRBD1 (5 bases). The V gene's germline CDR1 is GTSNPN and CDR2 SVGIG (reference sequence). This CDR3 is built from 13 residues. Trimming stripped 3 bases from V and 7 bases from J, with 13 bases between.

The chain carries TRBV4-3 and TRBJ2-3; 10 bases are shared with TRBD1. The CDR3 sequence is 14 residues long. Per germline, CDR1 LGHNA and CDR2 YSLEER. V was clipped by 5 bases and J by 3 bases; unmatched bases: 2. Here the CDR3 reads CASSSGQGTDTQYF. The CDR3, as DNA: TGCGCCAGCAGCTCGGGACAGGGGACAGATACGCAGTATTTT.

V and J are TRBV6-1 and TRBJ2-7; a weak D match, TRBD1 (6 bases). The V gene lost 7 bases and the J gene lost 2 bases, with 18 bases spanning the gap. Germline values: CDR1 MNHNS, CDR2 SASEGT. This CDR3 comprises 15 residues. The CDR3 here is CASNTEGGFTYEQYF. As DNA, the CDR3 is TGTGCCAGCAATACAGAAGGGGGTTTCACCTACGAGCAGTACTTC.

This clone was seen a handful of times. The J gene is TRBJ1-5, the V gene TRBV5-1; 7 bases agree with TRBD1. Trimming at V came to 4 bases and at J to 2 bases, leaving 3 bases not matched to a gene. Germline values: CDR1 SGHRS, CDR2 YFSETQ. The CDR3 is made up of 14 amino acids. The DNA of the CDR3 is TGCGCCAGCAGCCCTGGACAGGGCAATCAGCCCCAGCATTTT. Translation: CASSPGQGNQPQHF. The whole variable domain, remainder taken from reference TRBV5-1 and TRBJ1-5, is KAGVTQTPRYLIKTRGQQVTLSCSPISGHRSVSWYQQTPGQGLQFLFEYFSETQRNKGNFPGRFSGRQFSNSRSEMNVSTLELGDSALYLCASSPGQGNQPQHFGDGTRLSIL.

V is TRBV2 and J is TRBJ1-2; D gene uncertain. Germline lookup yields CDR1 SNHLY and CDR2 FYNNEI. The CDR3 runs to 14 residues. The ends were cut back, 2 bases at V and 0 bases at J, with 7 bases in the middle. DNA of the CDR3: TGTGCCAGCAGTGAAAGGGCATCTAACTATGGCTACACCTTC. It codes for CASSERASNYGYTF.

The V and J genes are TRBV25-1 and TRBJ2-1; tentative D call: TRBD2 (7 bases). Trimming removed 3 bases at V and 7 bases at J, with 16 bases between. The CDR3 is made up of 15 amino acids. The germline V gene encodes CDR1 MGHDK and CDR2 SYGVNS. In DNA, the CDR3 is TGTGCCAGCAGTGATACGACTAAGGGGGGGAATGAGCAGTTCTTC. Translation: CASSDTTKGGNEQFF. Full variable domain (remainder filled in from reference TRBV25-1 and TRBJ2-1): EADIYQTPRYLVIGTGKKITLECSQTMGHDKMYWYQQDPGMELHLIHYSYGVNSTEKGDLSSESTVSRIRTEHFPLTLESARPSHTSQYLCASSDTTKGGNEQFFGPGTRLTVL.